This T cell receptor beta chain was sequenced in a study of blood T cell repertoires in COVID-19. Study summary: Acute and convalescent COVID-19 specimens originated in the United States, Italy and Spain. In each case, the material was cDNA or gDNA derived from T cells, B-cell-depleted T cells, or PBMCs.

In the original processing: Estimated nucleated cell counts came from reference gene primer amplification. Here immunoSEQ multiplex PCR was the method, and the copy in TCRdb shows in-frame clones only, minus some. V and J calls and clone size are given by that table; D and trimming were obtained from the DNA. This table has around 72,000 clones, approximately 90% appearing once. This CDR3 is 17 amino acids long. V gave up 0 bases and J gave up 6 bases; unmatched junction bases: 7. Germline V gives CDR1 LGHNA, CDR2 YSLEER. The sequence came from an older man with active or convalescent COVID-19. The chain employs TRBV4-3 and TRBJ2-1; the match to TRBD2 covers 11 bases. The material sequenced was peripheral blood. This chain's CDR3 is CASSQDIAGGTSNEQFF. DNA of the CDR3: TGCGCCAGCAGCCAAGATATAGCGGGAGGGACGAGCAATGAGCAGTTCTTC.